Listed below are T cell receptor beta chains from one sample, sequenced in a study of cytomegalovirus exposure and HLA in healthy donors. The method was immunoSEQ multiplex PCR; TCRdb's version includes in-frame clones alone and lacks a portion of them. Its table lists around 190,000 clones. The material sequenced was PBMCs. The receptors were sampled from a woman aged 30 to 39 in good health and CMV-seropositive. Both conserved end residues are part of each CDR3. The D gene is left open where the match is weak.

>TRBJ2-3|TRBV10-3|TRBD1
TGTGCCATCAGTCCCCGGGACAGGGGATTGGGCACAGATACGCAGTATTTT
CAISPRDRGLGTDTQYF
>TRBJ2-7|TRBV4-3|TRBD1
TGCGCCAGCAGCCGTACCGGGACAGCCTCCTACGAGCAGTACTTC
CASSRTGTASYEQYF
>TRBJ2-7|TRBV18|TRBD2
TGTGCCAGCTCACCGAGCGGGACTAGCGGGACCTACGAGCAGTACTTC
CASSPSGTSGTYEQYF
>TRBJ2-1|TRBV28|TRBD2
TGTGCCAGCAGTCGCGGACTAGCGGGCGAGCAGTTCTTC
CASSRGLAGEQFF
>TRBJ1-5|TRBV19|-
TGTGCCAGTAGTATAGATAGTCAGGGGCGACAGCCCCAGCATTTT
CASSIDSQGRQPQHF
>TRBJ2-1|TRBV7-2|-
TGTGCCAGCACCATCCCTTTAGGAGGCAATGAGCAGTTCTTC
CASTIPLGGNEQFF
>TRBJ2-7|TRBV7-9|TRBD2
TGTGCCAGCAGCTTTGTGGGGGGGACCTCCTACGAGCAGTACTTC
CASSFVGGTSYEQYF
>TRBJ1-2|TRBV5-4|-
TGTGCCAGCAGCCCCTTGGCAAACAGGGATCGGGGCTACACCTTC
CASSPLANRDRGYTF
>TRBJ2-1|TRBV30|TRBD1
TGTGCCTGGACCCCCGGACAGGGATCCTACAATGAGCAGTTCTTC
CAWTPGQGSYNEQFF
>TRBJ2-2|TRBV27|-
TGTGCCAGCAGTCCGGGAAACACCGGGGAGCTGTTTTTT
CASSPGNTGELFF
>TRBJ2-7|TRBV4-3|-
TGCGCCAGCAGCCAAGAGGTTAGCGGATCTCAAGGCAACTACGAGCAGTACTTC
CASSQEVSGSQGNYEQYF
>TRBJ2-3|TRBV29-1|-
TGCAGCGTTGATGGGAGGCAAAACACAGATACGCAGTATTTT
CSVDGRQNTDTQYF
>TRBJ2-3|TRBV5-4|TRBD2
TGTGCCAGCAGCCCGACTAGCGGGAGGGCAGATACGCAGTATTTT
CASSPTSGRADTQYF
>TRBJ2-1|TRBV4-1|TRBD2
TGCGCCAGCAGCCAAGATCCTAGCGGGGGGTCCTACAATGAGCAGTTCTTC
CASSQDPSGGSYNEQFF
>TRBJ2-1|TRBV9|TRBD2
TGTGCCAGCACCTTATTAGCGGGGGCGAGCGATGAGCAGTTCTTC
CASTLLAGASDEQFF
>TRBJ1-6|TRBV14|-
TGTGCCAGCAGCCAAGATTTCGGGGGATATTCACCCCTCCACTTT
CASSQDFGGYSPLHF
>TRBJ1-5|TRBV7-8|-
TGTGCCAGCAGCTTCGGGGGTCCCCCAAACCTCAATCAGCCCCAGCATTTT
CASSFGGPPNLNQPQHF
>TRBJ2-2|TRBV15|TRBD2
TGTGCCACCAGCTTGCCGGGACTAGCGGGGGCACACACCGGGGAGCTGTTTTTT
CATSLPGLAGAHTGELFF
>TRBJ1-2|TRBV5-8|-
TGTGCCAGCAGCTTGGCCGTAAGGAGGGGCGCGGCGGGCTACACCTTC
CASSLAVRRGAAGYTF
>TRBJ1-4|TRBV14|-
TGTGCCAGCAGCCCGACAGTTACGAATGAAAAACTGTTTTTT
CASSPTVTNEKLFF
>TRBJ2-1|TRBV2|-
TGTGCCAGCCGTCCCGGGACGGGAGACTCCTACAATGAGCAGTTCTTC
CASRPGTGDSYNEQFF
>TRBJ2-7|TRBV19|TRBD2
TGTGCCAGTAGTTCCTGGGGGACTAGCGGGTACAGCTCCTACGAGCAGTACTTC
CASSSWGTSGYSSYEQYF
>TRBJ1-1|TRBV14|TRBD1
TGTGCCAGCAGCCAAGATCTGGGTGGGACAGCTATTCCCCGAGCTTTCTTT
CASSQDLGGTAIPRAFF
>TRBJ2-7|TRBV7-9|-
TGTGCCAGCAGCCGGACACTCTCCTACGAGCAGTACTTC
CASSRTLSYEQYF
>TRBJ2-2|TRBV7-2|-
TGTGCCAGCAGTCATACTTCCGGGGAGCTGTTTTTT
CASSHTSGELFF
>TRBJ2-7|TRBV5-1|TRBD1
TGCGCCAGCAGCACAGGGGGGCCAACCTACGAGCAGTACTTC
CASSTGGPTYEQYF
>TRBJ1-2|TRBV30|-
TGTGCCTGGATGAGACAAAACTATGGCTACACCTTC
CAWMRQNYGYTF
>TRBJ1-2|TRBV7-9|-
TGTGCCAGCAGCCCGAGGGGGGGGGACTATGGCTACACCTTC
CASSPRGGDYGYTF
>TRBJ2-1|TRBV6-1|-
TGTGCCAGCAGTGAAGCAGGGGATTCCTACAATGAGCAGTTCTTC
CASSEAGDSYNEQFF
>TRBJ2-7|TRBV28|-
TGTGCCAGCAGTTTCCAGAACTACGAGCAGTACTTC
CASSFQNYEQYF
>TRBJ2-3|TRBV6-5|-
TGTGCCAGCAGTTACTCCGGACAGAGCACAGATACGCAGTATTTT
CASSYSGQSTDTQYF
>TRBJ2-3|TRBV25-1|TRBD2
TGTGCCAGCAGTGTCTCTAGCGGGGGACCAGATACGCAGTATTTT
CASSVSSGGPDTQYF
>TRBJ2-7|TRBV2|-
TGTGCCAGCAGTGAAGCCCCGGGGTACTACGAGCAGTACTTC
CASSEAPGYYEQYF
>TRBJ1-4|TRBV6-6|TRBD1
TGTGCCAGCAGCCGTACAGGGGGCACTAATGAAAAACTGTTTTTT
CASSRTGGTNEKLFF
>TRBJ2-5|TRBV5-1|TRBD2
TGCGCCAGCAGCTACGGGACTAGCGGGAGGGCCTACCAAGAGACCCAGTACTTC
CASSYGTSGRAYQETQYF
>TRBJ1-1|TRBV7-9|-
TGTGCCAGCAGCATAGGGACTACTGAAGCTTTCTTT
CASSIGTTEAFF
>TRBJ2-6|TRBV5-4|-
TGTGCCAGCAGCTTGGGGCGGGGCAGGGCATACTCTGGGGCCAACGTCCTGACTTTC
CASSLGRGRAYSGANVLTF
>TRBJ2-7|TRBV29-1|-
TGCAGCGTTGAGGGGGAGGCAGAACCCTACGAGCAGTACTTC
CSVEGEAEPYEQYF
>TRBJ2-1|TRBV19|TRBD2
TGTGCCAGTTTAGAGCGGGGGCTGTACAATGAGCAGTTCTTC
CASLERGLYNEQFF
>TRBJ1-1|TRBV19|-
TGTGCCAGTAGTATACCTGGGCAGGGGTGGGCTGAAGCTTTCTTT
CASSIPGQGWAEAFF
>TRBJ2-3|TRBV27|TRBD2
TGTGCCAGCAGACTACTAGCGGGGGGGCCGAGCACAGATACGCAGTATTTT
CASRLLAGGPSTDTQYF
>TRBJ1-2|TRBV4-1|-
TGCGCCAGCAGCCAAGAAGCCCGGCCGGGAAACTATGGCTACACCTTC
CASSQEARPGNYGYTF
>TRBJ1-3|TRBV7-9|TRBD1
TGTGCCAGCAGCTTAGAGACAGGGCCAGGAAACACCATATATTTT
CASSLETGPGNTIYF
>TRBJ2-7|TRBV2|TRBD1
TGTGCCAGCAGTGAAGGCAGGGGGCTATACGAGCAGTACTTC
CASSEGRGLYEQYF
>TRBJ2-1|TRBV2|-
TGTGCCAGCAGGGATGACAGCCTAAATGAGCAGTTCTTC
CASRDDSLNEQFF